Shown below are 24 T cell receptor beta chains from a single sample sequenced in a study of blood T cell repertoires in COVID-19 (TCRdb year 2020). The library came from the immunoSEQ multiplex PCR assay. TCRdb retrieved this table from immuneACCESS and kept in-frame rearrangements only. Not all clones are present; in checked studies, unresolved V genes account for under half, and no reason is known for the remainder. The sample has 130,000 to 150,000 clones on record, 70% to 90% of them singletons. In total, the top ten clones hold around 13% of the sample. Specimen: peripheral blood. These TCRs come from a man in his 60s with active or convalescent COVID-19.

The rearrangement joins TRBV6-5 to TRBJ1-1, with D possibly matching TRBD1 (5 bases). Germline CDR1 MNHEY, CDR2 SVGAGI. CDR3 length: 13 residues. The V and J ends lost 7 bases and 4 bases respectively, with 13 bases between them. The CDR3 DNA sequence: TGTGCCAGCACCACCGGGGGTGGCACTGAAGCTTTCTTT. Its protein product is CASTTGGGTEAFF.

The chain combines TRBV11-3 with TRBJ2-7, with TRBD2 matching 7 bases. Germline V CDR1 and CDR2: SGHNT, YENEEA. This CDR3 spans 14 amino acids. V shed 1 base and J 6 bases; nucleotides not matched to a gene: 6. The CDR3 DNA reads as TGTGCCAGCAGCTTAGTCGCGGGAGCGGGCGAGCAGTACTTC. It yields the protein CASSLVAGAGEQYF.

Worth noting for this clone: At one end the junction does not follow the germline gene, possibly because of a read error. This chain joins TRBV2 and TRBJ2-1; 12 positions match TRBD2. The CDR3 extends over 15 amino acids. CDR1 and CDR2 (germline): SNHLY, FYNNEI. In DNA, the CDR3 is TGTGCCAGCACTGAACTAGCGGGAGGCCGGGGCGAGCAGTTCTTC. Amino acid sequence: CASTELAGGRGEQFF.

The gene calls are TRBV9 and TRBJ1-4, with 9 bases aligning to TRBD1. Looked up from germline, CDR1 is SGDLS and CDR2 is YYNGEE. CDR3 size: 14 residues. V lost 4 bases, J lost 7 bases, and 5 bases stayed unmatched. CDR3 sequence: CASSYTGGVEKLFF. DNA for the CDR3: TGTGCCAGCAGCTACACAGGGGGCGTTGAAAAACTGTTTTTT.

The rearrangement joins TRBV6-5 to TRBJ2-1, with 8 positions matching TRBD2. The CDR3 has 14 amino acids. With V trimmed by 6 bases and J by 1 base, 2 bases remained unmatched. From germline, CDR1 is MNHEY and CDR2 SVGAGI. The CDR3 spells CASRIAGSYNEQFF. DNA of the CDR3: TGTGCCAGCAGAATAGCGGGATCCTACAATGAGCAGTTCTTC.

The chain recombines TRBV28 with TRBJ2-5, with 7 bases aligning to TRBD1. Trimming at V came to 4 bases and at J to 5 bases, leaving 10 bases not matched to a gene. CDR1 and CDR2 (germline): MDHEN, SYDVKM. This CDR3 contains 15 residues. In DNA form, the CDR3 reads TGTGCCAGCAGTTCCCTGACAGGGACCGGGGAGACCCAGTACTTC. Protein: CASSSLTGTGETQYF. Combining the CDR3 with reference TRBV28 and TRBJ2-5 gives the whole variable domain DVKVTQSSRYLVKRTGEKVFLECVQDMDHENMFWYRQDPGLGLRLIYFSYDVKMKEKGDIPEGYSVSREKKERFSLILESASTNQTSMYLCASSSLTGTGETQYFGPGTRLLVL.

The V and J genes are TRBV7-2 and TRBJ2-7, with D perhaps TRBD1 (6 bases). Germline V gene lookup returns CDR1 SGHTA and CDR2 FQGNSA. The CDR3 has 14 residues. Trimming took 3 bases from V and 3 from J, leaving 12 bases between them. The CDR3: CASSFQGGYYEQYF. The CDR3 coding sequence is TGTGCCAGCAGCTTTCAAGGGGGATACTACGAGCAGTACTTC.

The chain is built from TRBV30 and TRBJ2-1; the match to TRBD2 covers 10 bases. This CDR3 region has 15 residues. Per germline, CDR1 GTSNPN and CDR2 SVGIG (reference sequence). J lost 8 bases, V lost 8 bases, and 15 bases had no gene match. The DNA of the CDR3 is TGTGCCCGATCTAGCGGGAGATTCTCGAGGGATGAGCAGTTCTTC. Translated, it gives CARSSGRFSRDEQFF.

The chain employs TRBV6-2 or TRBV6-3 and TRBJ1-5; D gene ambiguous. CDR3 length: 15 amino acids. Between the trimmed V and J ends, which lost 2 bases and 4 bases, there was a span of 12 bases. Germline V CDR1 and CDR2: MNHEY, SVGEGT. As DNA, the CDR3 is TGTGCCAGCAGTTACGAAGGGAGCCTAAATCAGCCCCAGCATTTT. Protein product: CASSYEGSLNQPQHF.

V usage is TRBV6-5 and J usage is TRBJ1-4; 7 bases map to TRBD1. CDR3 size: 14 residues. Germline V gives CDR1 MNHEY, CDR2 SVGAGI. The junction had 7 bases not matched to a gene; V was cut back by 5 bases and J by 7 bases. The CDR3 reads CASSTTGFGEKLFF. The CDR3 DNA follows: TGTGCCAGCAGTACGACAGGGTTCGGTGAAAAACTGTTTTTT.

This rearrangement joins TRBV16 to TRBJ2-7; D may be TRBD1 (6 bases). CDR1 is KGHSY and CDR2 is FQNENV in the germline V gene. The CDR3 totals 14 residues. V was cut by 2 bases and J by 0 bases, with 8 bases left in between. The DNA for the CDR3 is TGTGCCAGCAGCCAAGACAGGAGCTCCTACGAGCAGTACTTC. Its protein product is CASSQDRSSYEQYF. Looking up the rest from reference TRBV16 and TRBJ2-7 gives the full variable domain: GEEVAQTPKHLVRGEGQKAKLYCAPIKGHSYVFWYQQVLKNEFKFLISFQNENVFDETGMPKERFSAKCLPNSPCSLEIQATKLEDSAVYFCASSQDRSSYEQYFGPGTRLTVT.

The chain carries TRBV5-1 and TRBJ2-5, with a weak D call TRBD1 (5 bases). The germline V gene encodes CDR1 SGHRS and CDR2 YFSETQ. Trimming took 1 base from V and 1 from J, leaving 11 bases between them. The length of the CDR3 is 15 residues. The CDR3 here is CASSLQGNGQETQYF. CDR3 DNA sequence: TGCGCCAGCAGCTTGCAGGGCAACGGCCAAGAGACCCAGTACTTC.

This chain links TRBV3-1 (or the pseudogene TRBV3-2) with TRBJ2-7, with 10 bases matching TRBD2. Unmatched junction bases numbered 10, after V lost 4 bases and J lost 1 base. The CDR3 spans 17 residues. In germline, CDR1 is LGHDT, CDR2 YNNKEL (reference sequence). CDR3 sequence reads: CASSPLGTSATSYEQYF. The DNA of the CDR3 is TGTGCCAGCAGCCCCCTGGGGACTAGCGCGACTTCCTACGAGCAGTACTTC.

The rearrangement joins TRBV18 to TRBJ1-4; a weak D match, TRBD1 (6 bases). V lost 2 bases and J lost 8, with 15 bases in between. Per germline, CDR1 KGHSH and CDR2 LQKENI. The CDR3 contains 15 residues. As DNA, the CDR3 is TGTGCCAGCTCACCAGAGGCAGGGGTAGGAGAAAAACTGTTTTTT. Protein: CASSPEAGVGEKLFF.

The chain has TRBV23-1 and TRBJ1-5; tentatively, D is TRBD1 (6 bases). TRBV23-1 is an ORF, and what it does is uncertain. V was clipped by 6 bases and J by 3 bases, with 18 bases between them. The CDR3 extends over 16 amino acids. CDR3 bases: TGCGCCAGCAGAAACGAACAGGGCATGGACAATCAGCCCCAGCATTTT. Amino acids: CASRNEQGMDNQPQHF.

This sequence joins TRBV27 and TRBJ2-7, with 8 bases identical to TRBD1. Losses at the gene ends were 8 bases for V and 7 bases for J; bases not matched to a gene: 7. The CDR3 is 12 residues long. Germline V lookup: CDR1 MNHEY, CDR2 SMNVEV (reference sequence). CDR3 sequence (DNA): TGTGCCAGCGGCCCCAGGGGGCAAGAGCAGTACTTC. Translated: CASGPRGQEQYF.

V usage is TRBV24-1 and J usage is TRBJ1-2, with D possibly being TRBD1 (5 bases). Per the germline V gene, CDR1 is KGHDR and CDR2 is SFDVKD. V gave up 4 bases and J gave up 9 bases, with 20 bases separating them. The CDR3 is made up of 15 amino acids. Here the CDR3 DNA reads TGTGCCACCAGTGAGGGGCGGGGTGCCGGGGCCAGCTACACCTTC. It is translated as CATSEGRGAGASYTF.

The rearrangement links TRBV19 to TRBJ2-7, with 11 bases aligning to TRBD2. The CDR3 is made up of 12 amino acids. CDR1 is LNHDA and CDR2 is SQIVND in the germline V gene (reference sequence). V was clipped by 10 bases and J by 8 bases; unmatched bases: 7. The CDR3 DNA is TGTGCCACTATGGGACTAGCGGAACAGCAGTACTTC. Residues: CATMGLAEQQYF.

This sequence joins TRBV19 and TRBJ1-5; possibly TRBD1 for D (6 bases). The germline CDR1 and CDR2 sequences are LNHDA and SQIVND (reference sequence). The CDR3 totals 16 residues. Trimming stripped 4 bases from V and 1 base from J, with 14 bases between. CDR3 loop: CASSSWAGESNQPQHF. The CDR3 DNA sequence: TGTGCCAGTAGTAGCTGGGCAGGGGAGAGCAATCAGCCCCAGCATTTT.

The rearrangement joins TRBV2 to TRBJ1-1, with D possibly TRBD1 on 6 matching bases. CDR1 and CDR2 from the germline V gene are SNHLY and FYNNEI. V was clipped by 5 bases and J by 6 bases, with 13 bases between them. CDR3 length: 13 amino acids. CDR3 residues: CASSFLGGAEAFF. CDR3 sequence (DNA): TGTGCCAGCAGTTTCTTAGGGGGAGCTGAAGCTTTCTTT.

The chain uses TRBV7-9 and TRBJ1-3; possibly TRBD1 for D (6 bases). With 4 bases removed from V and 0 bases from J, the gap between germline ends came to 19 bases. The CDR3 runs to 18 residues. From germline, CDR1 is SEHNR and CDR2 FQNEAQ (reference sequence). In DNA form, the CDR3 reads TGTGCCAGCAGCTCACCCCTCGGACAGTCGAGCTCTGGAAACACCATATATTTT. Translated, it gives CASSSPLGQSSSGNTIYF.

This chain joins TRBV18 and TRBJ1-1; a possible D gene is TRBD1 (5 bases). This CDR3 has 14 amino acids. Trimming pared 2 bases from V and 8 bases from J, leaving 15 bases between. Germline CDR1 is KGHSH and CDR2 is LQKENI. This CDR3 is CASSPSAGGGEAFF. DNA of the CDR3: TGTGCCAGCTCACCATCCGCCGGGGGAGGGGAAGCTTTCTTT.

CDR3 in amino acids: CASSRDSGNTIYF. In DNA, the CDR3 is TGCGCCAGCAGCCGGGACTCTGGAAACACCATATATTTT. The chain employs TRBV5-1 and TRBJ1-3, with D hard to call. This CDR3 is 13 amino acids long. Trimming left V 4 bases short and J 0 bases short, with 5 bases between. The germline V gene encodes CDR1 SGHRS and CDR2 YFSETQ. The whole variable domain, filled in from reference TRBV5-1 and TRBJ1-3, reads KAGVTQTPRYLIKTRGQQVTLSCSPISGHRSVSWYQQTPGQGLQFLFEYFSETQRNKGNFPGRFSGRQFSNSRSEMNVSTLELGDSALYLCASSRDSGNTIYFGEGSWLTVV.

This clone was observed a handful of times. This chain connects TRBV15 to TRBJ1-1, with 7 bases lining up with TRBD1. V was clipped by 1 base and J by 4 bases; unmatched bases: 3. Germline V gene sequence: CDR1 LNHNV, CDR2 YYDKDF (reference sequence). The CDR3 runs to 14 residues. CDR3 nucleotide sequence: TGTGCCACCAGCAGAGTACAGGGGTTCACTGAAGCTTTCTTT. Translated, it gives CATSRVQGFTEAFF.